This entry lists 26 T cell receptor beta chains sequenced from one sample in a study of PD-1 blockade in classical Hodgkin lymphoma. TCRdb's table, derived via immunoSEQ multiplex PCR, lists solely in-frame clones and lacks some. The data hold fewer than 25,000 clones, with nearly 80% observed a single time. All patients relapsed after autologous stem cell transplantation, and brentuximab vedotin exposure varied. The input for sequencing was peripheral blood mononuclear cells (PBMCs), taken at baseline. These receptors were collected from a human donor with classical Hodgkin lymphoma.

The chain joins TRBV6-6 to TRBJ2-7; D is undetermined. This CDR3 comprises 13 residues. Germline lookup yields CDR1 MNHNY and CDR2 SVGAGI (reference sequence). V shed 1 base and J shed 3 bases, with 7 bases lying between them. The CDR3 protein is CASSYYTLYEQYF. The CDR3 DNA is TGTGCCAGCAGTTACTATACACTCTACGAGCAGTACTTC.

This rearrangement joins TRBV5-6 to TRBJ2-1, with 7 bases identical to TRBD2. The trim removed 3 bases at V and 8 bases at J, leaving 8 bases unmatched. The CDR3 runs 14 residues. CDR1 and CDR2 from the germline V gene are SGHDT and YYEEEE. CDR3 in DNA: TGTGCCAGCAGCTGGGCCTCCCGGGAGGATGAGCAGTTCTTC. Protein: CASSWASREDEQFF.

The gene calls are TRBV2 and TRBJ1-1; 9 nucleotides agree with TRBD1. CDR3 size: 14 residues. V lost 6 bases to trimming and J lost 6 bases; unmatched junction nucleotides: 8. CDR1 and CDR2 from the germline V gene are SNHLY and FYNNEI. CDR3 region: CASRIGTGSAEAFF. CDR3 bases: TGTGCCAGCAGGATAGGGACAGGGTCCGCTGAAGCTTTCTTT.

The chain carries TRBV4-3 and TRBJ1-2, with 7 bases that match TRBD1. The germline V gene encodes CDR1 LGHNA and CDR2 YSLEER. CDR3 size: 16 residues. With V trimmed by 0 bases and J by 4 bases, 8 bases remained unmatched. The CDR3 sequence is CASSQDWAGGTYGYTF. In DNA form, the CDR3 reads TGCGCCAGCAGCCAAGATTGGGCAGGGGGAACCTATGGCTACACCTTC.

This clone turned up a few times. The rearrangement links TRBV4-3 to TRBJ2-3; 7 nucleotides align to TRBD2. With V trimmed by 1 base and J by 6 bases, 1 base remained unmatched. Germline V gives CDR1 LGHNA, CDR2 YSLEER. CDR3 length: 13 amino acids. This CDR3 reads CASSQAGGDTQYF. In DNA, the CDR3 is TGCGCCAGCAGCCAAGCCGGGGGGGATACGCAGTATTTT.

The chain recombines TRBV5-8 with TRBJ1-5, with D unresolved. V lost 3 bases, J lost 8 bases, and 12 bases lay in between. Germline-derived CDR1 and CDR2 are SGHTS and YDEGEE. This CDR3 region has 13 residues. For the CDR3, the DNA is TGTGCCAGCAGCTCGACGGTTGTTGAGCCCCAGCATTTT. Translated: CASSSTVVEPQHF.

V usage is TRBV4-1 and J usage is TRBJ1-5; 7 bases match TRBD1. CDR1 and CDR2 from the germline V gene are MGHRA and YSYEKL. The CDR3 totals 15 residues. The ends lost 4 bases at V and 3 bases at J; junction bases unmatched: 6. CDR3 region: CASSPTQGNNQPQHF. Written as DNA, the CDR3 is TGCGCCAGCAGCCCAACACAGGGGAACAATCAGCCCCAGCATTTT.

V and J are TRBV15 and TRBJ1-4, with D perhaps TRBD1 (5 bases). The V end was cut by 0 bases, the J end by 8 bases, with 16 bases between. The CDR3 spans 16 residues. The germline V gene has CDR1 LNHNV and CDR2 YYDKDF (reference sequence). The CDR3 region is CATSRDQAGRGEKLFF. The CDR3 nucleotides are TGTGCCACCAGCAGAGATCAGGCAGGGAGAGGGGAAAAACTGTTTTTT.

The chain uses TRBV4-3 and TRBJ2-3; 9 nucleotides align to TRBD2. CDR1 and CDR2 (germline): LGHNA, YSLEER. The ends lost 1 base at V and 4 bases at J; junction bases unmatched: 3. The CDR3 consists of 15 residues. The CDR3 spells CASSQAIAGADTQYF. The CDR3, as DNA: TGCGCCAGCAGCCAAGCTATAGCGGGGGCAGATACGCAGTATTTT.

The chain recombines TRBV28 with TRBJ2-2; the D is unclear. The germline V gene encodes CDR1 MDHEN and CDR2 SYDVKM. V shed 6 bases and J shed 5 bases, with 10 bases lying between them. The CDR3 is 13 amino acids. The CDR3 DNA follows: TGTGCCAGCAGGGCCTTTCAAACCGGGGAGCTGTTTTTT. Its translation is CASRAFQTGELFF.

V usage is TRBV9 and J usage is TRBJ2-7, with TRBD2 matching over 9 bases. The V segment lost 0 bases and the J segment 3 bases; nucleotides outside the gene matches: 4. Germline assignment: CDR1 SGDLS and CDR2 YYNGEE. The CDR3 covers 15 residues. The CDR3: CASSVGLAGYYEQYF. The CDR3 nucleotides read TGTGCCAGCAGCGTAGGGCTAGCGGGGTACTACGAGCAGTACTTC.

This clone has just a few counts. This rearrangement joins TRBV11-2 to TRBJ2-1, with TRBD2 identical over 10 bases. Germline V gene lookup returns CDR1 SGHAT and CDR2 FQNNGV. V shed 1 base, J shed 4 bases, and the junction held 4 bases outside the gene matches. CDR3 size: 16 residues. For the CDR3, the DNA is TGTGCCAGCAGCTTAGGGCCTAGCGGGGGTTACAATGAGCAGTTCTTC. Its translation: CASSLGPSGGYNEQFF.

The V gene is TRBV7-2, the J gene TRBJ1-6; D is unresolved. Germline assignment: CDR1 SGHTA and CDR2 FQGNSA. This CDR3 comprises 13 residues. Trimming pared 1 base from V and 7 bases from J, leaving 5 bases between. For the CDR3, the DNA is TGTGCCAGCAGCTTAGACCTAAATTCACCCCTCCACTTT. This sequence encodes CASSLDLNSPLHF.

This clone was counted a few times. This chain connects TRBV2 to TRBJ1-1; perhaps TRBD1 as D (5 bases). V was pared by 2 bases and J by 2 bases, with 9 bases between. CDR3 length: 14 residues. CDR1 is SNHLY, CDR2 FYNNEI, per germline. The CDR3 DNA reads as TGTGCCAGCAGTGAACTGGGACGAAACACTGAAGCTTTCTTT. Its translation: CASSELGRNTEAFF.

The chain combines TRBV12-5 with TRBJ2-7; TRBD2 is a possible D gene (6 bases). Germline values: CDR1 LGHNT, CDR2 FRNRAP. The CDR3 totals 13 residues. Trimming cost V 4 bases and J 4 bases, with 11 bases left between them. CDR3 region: CASGSGGIYEQYF. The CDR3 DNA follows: TGTGCTAGTGGTTCCGGAGGGATTTACGAGCAGTACTTC.

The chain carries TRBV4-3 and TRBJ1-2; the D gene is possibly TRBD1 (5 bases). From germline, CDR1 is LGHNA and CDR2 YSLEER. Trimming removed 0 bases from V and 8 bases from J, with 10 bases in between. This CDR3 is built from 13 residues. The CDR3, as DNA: TGCGCCAGCAGCCAAGATGCAGGGCGAGGCTACACCTTC. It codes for CASSQDAGRGYTF.

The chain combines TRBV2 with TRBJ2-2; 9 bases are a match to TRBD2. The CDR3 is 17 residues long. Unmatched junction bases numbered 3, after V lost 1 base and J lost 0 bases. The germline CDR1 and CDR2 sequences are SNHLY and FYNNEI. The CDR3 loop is CASSEEASGANTGELFF. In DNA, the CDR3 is TGTGCCAGCAGTGAAGAGGCTAGCGGGGCGAACACCGGGGAGCTGTTTTTT.

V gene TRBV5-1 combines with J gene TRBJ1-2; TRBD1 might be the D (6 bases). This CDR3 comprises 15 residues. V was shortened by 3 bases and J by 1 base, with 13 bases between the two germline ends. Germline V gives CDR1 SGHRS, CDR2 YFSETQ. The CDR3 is CASSSGDRSNYGYTF. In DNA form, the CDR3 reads TGCGCCAGCAGCTCGGGAGACAGGAGTAACTATGGCTACACCTTC.

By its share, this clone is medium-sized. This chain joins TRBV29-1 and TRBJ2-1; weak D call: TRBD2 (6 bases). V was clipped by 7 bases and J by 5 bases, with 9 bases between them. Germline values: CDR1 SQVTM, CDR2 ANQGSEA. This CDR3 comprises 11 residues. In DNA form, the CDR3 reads TGCAGCGCAGGACTAAACAATGAGCAGTTCTTC. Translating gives CSAGLNNEQFF.

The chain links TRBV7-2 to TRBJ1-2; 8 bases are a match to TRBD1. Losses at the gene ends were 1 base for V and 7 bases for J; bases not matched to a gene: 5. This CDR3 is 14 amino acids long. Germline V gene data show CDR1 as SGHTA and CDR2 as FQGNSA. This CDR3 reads CASSLGSGGAGYTF. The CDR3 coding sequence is TGTGCCAGCAGCTTAGGGTCAGGGGGCGCTGGCTACACCTTC.

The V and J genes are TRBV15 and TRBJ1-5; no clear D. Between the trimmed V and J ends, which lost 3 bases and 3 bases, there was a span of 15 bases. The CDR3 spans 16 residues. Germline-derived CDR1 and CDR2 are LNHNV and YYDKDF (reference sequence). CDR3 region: CATSRAKGLDNQPQHF. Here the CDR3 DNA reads TGTGCCACCAGCAGGGCGAAGGGATTGGACAATCAGCCCCAGCATTTT.

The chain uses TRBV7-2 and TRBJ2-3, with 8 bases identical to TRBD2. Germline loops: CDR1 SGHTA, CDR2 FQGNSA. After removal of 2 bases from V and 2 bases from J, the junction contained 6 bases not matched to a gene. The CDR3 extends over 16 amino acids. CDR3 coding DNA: TGTGCCAGCAGCTTAATTGCGGGGGGATCCACAGATACGCAGTATTTT. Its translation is CASSLIAGGSTDTQYF.

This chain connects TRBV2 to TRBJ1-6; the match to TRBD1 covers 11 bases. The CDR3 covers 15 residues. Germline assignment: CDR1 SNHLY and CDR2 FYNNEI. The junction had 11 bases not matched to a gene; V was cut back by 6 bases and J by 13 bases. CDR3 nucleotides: TGTGCCAGCAGCGAAAGGACAGGGGGCTGGTCCCCCCTCCACTTT. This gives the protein CASSERTGGWSPLHF.

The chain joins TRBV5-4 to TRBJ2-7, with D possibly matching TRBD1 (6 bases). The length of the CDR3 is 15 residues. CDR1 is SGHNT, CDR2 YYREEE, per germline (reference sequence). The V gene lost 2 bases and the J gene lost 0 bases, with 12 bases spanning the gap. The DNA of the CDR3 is TGTGCCAGCAGCTTCAAGGGACACATCTCCTACGAGCAGTACTTC. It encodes CASSFKGHISYEQYF.

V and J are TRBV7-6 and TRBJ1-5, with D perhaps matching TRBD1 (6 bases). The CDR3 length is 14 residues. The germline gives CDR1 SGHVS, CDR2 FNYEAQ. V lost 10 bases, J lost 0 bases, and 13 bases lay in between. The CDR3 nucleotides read TGTGCCAATCCGGGACAAAATAGCAATCAGCCCCAGCATTTT. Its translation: CANPGQNSNQPQHF.

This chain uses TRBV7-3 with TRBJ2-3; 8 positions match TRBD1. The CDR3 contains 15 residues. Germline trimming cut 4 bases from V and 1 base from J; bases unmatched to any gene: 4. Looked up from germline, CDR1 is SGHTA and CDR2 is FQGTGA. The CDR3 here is CASSSRGQGTDTQYF. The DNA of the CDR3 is TGTGCCAGCAGCTCCAGGGGGCAGGGCACAGATACGCAGTATTTT. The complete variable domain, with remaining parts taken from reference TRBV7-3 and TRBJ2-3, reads GAGVSQTPSNKVTEKGKYVELRCDPISGHTALYWYRQSLGQGPEFLIYFQGTGAADDSGLPNDRFFAVRPEGSVSTLKIQRTERGDSAVYLCASSSRGQGTDTQYFGPGTRLTVL.